These T cell receptor beta chains were read from a single sample in a study of blood T cell repertoires in COVID-19. Produced via immunoSEQ multiplex PCR; TCRdb's table is partial and in-frame only. Of 150,000 or so clones listed, approximately 83% are singletons. Sequencing was carried out using peripheral blood. These receptors all stem from a man between 60 and 75 years old with acute or convalescent COVID-19. CDR3s include the opening cysteine and the closing phenylalanine or tryptophan. The D gene is left open where the match is weak. Expanded clones get a size class; other rows say once, few or many, or leave the size out.

CASSFFRGPWAERSTDTQYF	TGTGCCAGCAGTTTTTTCAGGGGGCCTTGGGCGGAAAGAAGCACAGATACGCAGTATTTT	TRBJ2-3	TRBD1	TRBV27	.
CASHDGTTSGNTIYF	TGTGCCAGCCACGACGGGACAACCTCTGGAAACACCATATATTTT	TRBJ1-3	.	TRBV28	.
CATSRRLNEQFF	TGTGCCACCAGCAGACGACTCAATGAGCAGTTCTTC	TRBJ2-1	.	TRBV15	.
CASRSSWDSGSYEQYF	TGCGCCAGCAGAAGTAGCTGGGACAGCGGCTCCTACGAGCAGTACTTC	TRBJ2-7	TRBD1	TRBV5-1	.
CASSLSLHYGYTF	TGTGCCAGCAGTTTAAGCCTTCACTATGGCTACACCTTC	TRBJ1-2	.	TRBV12-3/TRBV12-4	.
CASSQDGPTSREKLFF	TGCGCCAGCAGCCAAGATGGCCCGACCTCCAGGGAAAAACTGTTTTTT	TRBJ1-4	.	TRBV4-1	.
CASAGGTGVSPLHF	TGCGCCAGCGCTGGGGGGACAGGGGTATCACCCCTCCACTTT	TRBJ1-6	TRBD1	TRBV5-1	.
CSASTGDTQYF	TGCAGTGCTAGTACGGGGGATACGCAGTATTTT	TRBJ2-3	.	TRBV20-1	.
CASSLEWELGGYTF	TGTGCCAGCAGCTTAGAGTGGGAGCTAGGCGGCTACACCTTC	TRBJ1-2	.	TRBV7-9	once
CASGGTHTGELFF	TGTGCCAGCGGAGGGACTCACACCGGGGAGCTGTTTTTT	TRBJ2-2	.	TRBV2	.
CASSWTGQGSGNTIYF	TGTGCCAGCAGTTGGACGGGACAGGGATCTGGAAACACCATATATTTT	TRBJ1-3	TRBD1	TRBV28	.
CASSPSADTQYF	TGTGCCAGCAGTCCGTCCGCAGATACGCAGTATTTT	TRBJ2-3	.	TRBV6-6	.
CASSFGDRNEKLFF	TGTGCCAGCAGTTTTGGGGACAGAAATGAAAAACTGTTTTTT	TRBJ1-4	TRBD1	TRBV28	.
CASSSDRGYEQYF	TGCGCCAGCAGCTCGGACAGGGGCTACGAGCAGTACTTC	TRBJ2-7	TRBD1	TRBV5-1	.
CASSVRAGYNEQFF	TGTGCCAGCAGCGTAAGGGCGGGGTACAATGAGCAGTTCTTC	TRBJ2-1	.	TRBV9	.
CATSRGGLSSGNTIYF	TGTGCCACCAGCAGAGGCGGACTGAGCTCTGGAAACACCATATATTTT	TRBJ1-3	.	TRBV15	.
CASSLRSGQGQPLHF	TGTGCCAGCAGTTTAAGAAGTGGACAGGGGCAACCCCTCCACTTT	TRBJ1-6	TRBD1	TRBV27	once
CASSFGTSASYEQYF	TGTGCCAGCAGCTTCGGGACTAGCGCTTCCTACGAGCAGTACTTC	TRBJ2-7	TRBD2	TRBV5-5	.
CASSENSELVSGYTF	TGTGCCAGCAGTGAAAACTCGGAGCTCGTTAGTGGCTACACCTTC	TRBJ1-2	.	TRBV2	.
CASSPVWTDTEAFF	TGTGCCAGCAGTCCCGTATGGACAGACACTGAAGCTTTCTTT	TRBJ1-1	.	TRBV7-7	.
CASSLAPQGETEAFF	TGCGCCAGCAGCTTGGCCCCGCAGGGCGAGACTGAAGCTTTCTTT	TRBJ1-1	.	TRBV5-1	.
CASSRQGGVTEAFF	TGTGCCAGCAGCCGACAGGGGGGGGTAACTGAAGCTTTCTTT	TRBJ1-1	TRBD1	TRBV27	.
CASSHRRGAYGYTF	TGTGCCAGCAGCCACCGCAGGGGGGCCTATGGCTACACCTTC	TRBJ1-2	TRBD1	TRBV7-2	.
CATSQREGTDTQYF	TGTGCCACCTCACAGCGGGAGGGGACCGATACGCAGTATTTT	TRBJ2-3	TRBD2	TRBV6-5	.
CASSIGLGGSLAKNIQYF	TGTGCCAGTAGTATAGGTCTCGGTGGGAGTTTAGCCAAAAACATTCAGTACTTC	TRBJ2-4	.	TRBV19	.
CASSLGAANYGYTF	TGTGCCAGCAGTTTAGGGGCGGCTAACTATGGCTACACCTTC	TRBJ1-2	.	TRBV28	.
CASSIDLYGSRANEQFF	TGTGCCAGTAGTATAGATCTGTACGGGAGTAGGGCCAATGAGCAGTTCTTC	TRBJ2-1	.	TRBV19	.
CASSVQSYQPQHF	TGTGCCAGCAGTGTCCAGTCATATCAGCCCCAGCATTTT	TRBJ1-5	.	TRBV2	.
CASSIEARTQYF	TGTGCCAGTAGTATCGAAGCGCGTACGCAGTATTTT	TRBJ2-3	.	TRBV19	.